Reported below is one T cell receptor (beta chain). What it recognizes is unknown. At one of its ends the junction is not consistent with the germline gene, which may arise from a read error. This sample's RNA came from whole unsorted tissue. The normal lung tissue was taken more than 3 cm from the tumor edge. Chemotherapy-naive patients with new lung cancer underwent thoracic surgery in China, August–late 2014. There are 12 residues in the CDR3. Germline CDR1 is MNHNS and CDR2 is SASEGT. The record originates from a study of tumor and adjacent non-tumor tissue in lung cancer. Study-level information: On average, productive TCRbeta reads reached about 4.17 million per sample. Whole-study results and caveats: Significantly higher TCR diversity was found in tumor than normal lung.

A modified ARM-PCR protocol with three rounds of nested PCR amplified TCRbeta. TCRdb ran MiXCR on the multiplex PCR reads and lists one entry per CDR3 protein. The sample includes 65,000 to 75,000 distinct CDR3 sequences, about 77% of them seen just once. This sequence joins TRBV6-1 and TRBJ2-7; a weak D match, TRBD2 (5 bases). Source material: distant non-tumor lung tissue. The sequence was obtained from a man aged 55 to 70 with non-small cell lung cancer. CDR3 sequence reads: CASNGDSYERHF. For the CDR3, the DNA is TGTGCCAGCAACGGCGACTCCTACGAGCGGCACTTC.